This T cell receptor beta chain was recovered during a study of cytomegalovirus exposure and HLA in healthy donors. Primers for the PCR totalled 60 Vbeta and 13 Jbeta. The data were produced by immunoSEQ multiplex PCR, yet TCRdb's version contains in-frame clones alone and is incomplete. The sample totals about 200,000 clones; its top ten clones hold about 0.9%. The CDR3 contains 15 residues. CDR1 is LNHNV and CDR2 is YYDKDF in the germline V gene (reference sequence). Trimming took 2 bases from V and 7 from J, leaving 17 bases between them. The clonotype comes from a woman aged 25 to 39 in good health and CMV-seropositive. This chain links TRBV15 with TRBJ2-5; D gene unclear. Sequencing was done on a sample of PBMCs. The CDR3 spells CATSRISSNPGTQYF. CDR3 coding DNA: TGTGCCACCAGCAGAATATCTAGTAACCCGGGGACCCAGTACTTC.